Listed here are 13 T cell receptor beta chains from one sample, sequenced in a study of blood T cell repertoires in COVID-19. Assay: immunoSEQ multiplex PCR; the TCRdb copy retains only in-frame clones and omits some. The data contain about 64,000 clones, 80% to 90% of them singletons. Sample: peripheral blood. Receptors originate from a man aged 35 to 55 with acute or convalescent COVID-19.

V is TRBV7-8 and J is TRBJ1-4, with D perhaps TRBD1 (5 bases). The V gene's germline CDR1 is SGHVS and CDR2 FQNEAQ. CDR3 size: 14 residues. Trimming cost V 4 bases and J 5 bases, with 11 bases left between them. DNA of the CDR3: TGTGCCAGCAGCTCGCGGGGGTCGAATGAAAAACTGTTTTTT. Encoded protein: CASSSRGSNEKLFF.

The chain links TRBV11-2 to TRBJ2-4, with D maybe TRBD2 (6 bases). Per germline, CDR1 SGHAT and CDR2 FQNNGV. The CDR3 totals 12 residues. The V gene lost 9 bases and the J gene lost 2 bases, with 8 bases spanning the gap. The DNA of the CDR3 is TGTGCCAGTCGGGAGACCAAAAACATTCAGTACTTC. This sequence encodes CASRETKNIQYF.

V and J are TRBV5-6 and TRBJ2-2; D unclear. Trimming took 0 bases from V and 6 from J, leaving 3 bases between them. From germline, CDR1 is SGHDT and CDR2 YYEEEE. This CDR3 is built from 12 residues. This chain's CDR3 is CASSLAAGELFF. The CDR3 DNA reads TGTGCCAGCAGCTTGGCTGCCGGGGAGCTGTTTTTT.

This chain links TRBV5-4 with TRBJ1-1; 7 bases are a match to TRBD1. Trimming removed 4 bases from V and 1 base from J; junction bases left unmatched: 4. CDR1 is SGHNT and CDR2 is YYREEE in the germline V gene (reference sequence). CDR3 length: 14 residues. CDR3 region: CASSNRGENTEAFF. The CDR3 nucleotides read TGTGCCAGCAGCAACAGGGGTGAGAACACTGAAGCTTTCTTT.

CDR3 in DNA: TGTGCCAGCAGCCAAGATAGGGCAGGGCGAAATGAGCAGTACTTC. It translates to CASSQDRAGRNEQYF. The chain recombines TRBV4-2 with TRBJ2-7; weak D call: TRBD1 (5 bases). CDR3 length equals 15 residues. Trimming shortened V by 0 bases and J by 7 bases, and 16 bases separated the two germline ends. Germline CDR1 and CDR2: LGHNA and YNFKEQ.

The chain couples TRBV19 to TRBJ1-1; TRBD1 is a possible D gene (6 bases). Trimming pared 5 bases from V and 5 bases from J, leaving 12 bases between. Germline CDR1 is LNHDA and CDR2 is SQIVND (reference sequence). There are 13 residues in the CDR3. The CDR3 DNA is TGTGCCAGTAGTTATCAGGGGAAGACTGAAGCTTTCTTT. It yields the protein CASSYQGKTEAFF.

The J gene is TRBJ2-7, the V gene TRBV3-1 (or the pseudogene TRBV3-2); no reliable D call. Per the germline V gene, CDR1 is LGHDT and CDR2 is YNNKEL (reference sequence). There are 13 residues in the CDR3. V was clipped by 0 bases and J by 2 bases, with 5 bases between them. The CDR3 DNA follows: TGTGCCAGCAGCCAAGACACGGCCTACGAGCAGTACTTC. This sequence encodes CASSQDTAYEQYF.

DNA for the CDR3: TGCGCCAGCAGCTGGCTGGGGACAGGGGTCGGCTACACCTTC. Amino acids: CASSWLGTGVGYTF. The chain uses TRBV5-1 and TRBJ1-2; 10 bases fit TRBD1. The germline V gene has CDR1 SGHRS and CDR2 YFSETQ. V was pared by 3 bases and J by 8 bases, with 7 bases of the junction left unmatched. CDR3 length equals 14 residues.

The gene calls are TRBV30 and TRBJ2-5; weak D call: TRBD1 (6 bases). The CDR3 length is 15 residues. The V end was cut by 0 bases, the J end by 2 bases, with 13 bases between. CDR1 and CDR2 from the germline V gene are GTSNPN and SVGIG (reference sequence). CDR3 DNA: TGTGCCTGGAGTGTAGGATGGACAGAACAAGAGACCCAGTACTTC. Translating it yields CAWSVGWTEQETQYF.

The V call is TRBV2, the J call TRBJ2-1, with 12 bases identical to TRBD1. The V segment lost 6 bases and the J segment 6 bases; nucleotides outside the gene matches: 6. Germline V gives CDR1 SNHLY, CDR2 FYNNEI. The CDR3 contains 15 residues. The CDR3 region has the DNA TGTGCCAGCAGGGGGACAGGGGGCACCCCCAATGAGCAGTTCTTC. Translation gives CASRGTGGTPNEQFF.

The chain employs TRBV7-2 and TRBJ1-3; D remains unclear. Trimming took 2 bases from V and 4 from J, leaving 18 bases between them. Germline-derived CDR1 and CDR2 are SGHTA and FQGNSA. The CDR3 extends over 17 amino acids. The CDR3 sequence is CASSLYGSPAGGNTIYF. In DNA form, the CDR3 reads TGTGCCAGCAGCTTATACGGCTCCCCGGCGGGGGGAAACACCATATATTTT.

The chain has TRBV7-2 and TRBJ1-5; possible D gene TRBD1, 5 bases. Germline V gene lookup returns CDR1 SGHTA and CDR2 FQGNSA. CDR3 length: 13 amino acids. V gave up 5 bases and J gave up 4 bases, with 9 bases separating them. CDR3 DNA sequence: TGTGCCAGCAGCCCAGACAGTAATCAGCCCCAGCATTTT. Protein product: CASSPDSNQPQHF.

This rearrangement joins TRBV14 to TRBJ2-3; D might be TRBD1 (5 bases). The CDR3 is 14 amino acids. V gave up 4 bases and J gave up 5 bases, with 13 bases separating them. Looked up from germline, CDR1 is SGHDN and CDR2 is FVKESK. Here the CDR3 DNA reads TGTGCCAGCAGCCCGCGACAGAAATTAGATACGCAGTATTTT. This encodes CASSPRQKLDTQYF.